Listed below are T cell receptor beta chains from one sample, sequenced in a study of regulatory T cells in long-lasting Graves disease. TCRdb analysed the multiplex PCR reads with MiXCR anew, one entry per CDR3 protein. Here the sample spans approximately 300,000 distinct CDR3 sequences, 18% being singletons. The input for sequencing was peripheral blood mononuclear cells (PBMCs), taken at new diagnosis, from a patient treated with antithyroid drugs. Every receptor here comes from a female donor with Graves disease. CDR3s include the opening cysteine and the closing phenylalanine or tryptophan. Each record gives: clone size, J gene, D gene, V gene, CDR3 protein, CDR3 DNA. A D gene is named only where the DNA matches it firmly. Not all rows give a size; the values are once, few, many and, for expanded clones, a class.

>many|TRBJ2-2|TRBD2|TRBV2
CASIRDYRFNTGELFF
TGTGCCAGCATTAGGGACTACCGATTTAACACCGGGGAGCTGTTTTTT
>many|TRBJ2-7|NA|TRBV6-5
CASSYSKSRRTYEQYF
TGTGCCAGCAGTTACTCTAAGTCCCGCAGGACCTACGAGCAGTACTTC
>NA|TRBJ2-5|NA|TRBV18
CASSPASPEETQSF
TGTGCCAGCTCACCGGCCAGTCCCGAAGAGACCCAGTCCTTT
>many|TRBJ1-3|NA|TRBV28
CASSFLAEVRISGNTIYF
TGTGCCAGCAGTTTTCTGGCAGAAGTGCGCATCTCTGGAAACACCATATATTTT
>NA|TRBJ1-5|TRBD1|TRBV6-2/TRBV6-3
CASISGGANQPQHF
TGTGCCAGCATATCAGGGGGTGCCAATCAGCCCCAGCATTTT
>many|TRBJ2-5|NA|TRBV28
CASSSKGYRALGGETQYF
TGTGCCAGCAGTTCTAAAGGTTACAGGGCTCTGGGAGGGGAGACCCAGTACTTC
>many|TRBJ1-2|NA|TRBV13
CASSSNSIANYGYTF
TGTGCCAGCAGCTCGAACAGTATCGCTAACTATGGCTACACCTTC
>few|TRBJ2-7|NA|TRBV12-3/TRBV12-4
CASSSGQRSYEQYF
TGTGCCAGCAGTTCTGGACAGCGCTCCTACGAGCAGTACTTC
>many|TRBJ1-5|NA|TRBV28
CASRILGNQPQHF
TGTGCCAGCAGAATATTAGGCAATCAGCCCCAGCATTTT
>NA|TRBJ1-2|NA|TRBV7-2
CASSLWTSLPRNGYTF
TGTGCCAGCAGCTTATGGACTTCACTTCCCCGGAATGGCTACACCTTC
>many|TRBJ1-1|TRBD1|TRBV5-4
CASSGEDRTMNTEAFF
TGTGCCAGCAGCGGAGAGGACAGGACGATGAACACTGAAGCTTTCTTT
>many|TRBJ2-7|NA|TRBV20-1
CSAAKDPGPTQLSYEQYF
TGCAGTGCAGCAAAGGACCCCGGCCCGACGCAACTCTCCTACGAGCAGTACTTC
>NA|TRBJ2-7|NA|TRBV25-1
CASSVGTSSEQYF
TGTGCCAGCAGTGTAGGGACATCTAGCGAGCAGTACTTC
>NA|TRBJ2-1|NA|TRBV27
CASSSQRTEQFF
TGTGCCAGCAGTTCTCAGCGGACTGAGCAGTTCTTC
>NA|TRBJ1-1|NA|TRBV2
CASKGEQDTEAFF
TGTGCCAGTAAGGGAGAACAGGACACTGAAGCTTTCTTT
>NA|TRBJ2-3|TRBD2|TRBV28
CAITGGTSGMLDTQYF
TGTGCCATCACGGGGGGGACTAGCGGGATGTTGGATACGCAGTATTTT
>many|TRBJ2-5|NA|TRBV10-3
CAISESPGGVGVQETQYF
TGTGCCATCAGTGAGTCGCCTGGCGGGGTTGGGGTCCAAGAGACCCAGTACTTC
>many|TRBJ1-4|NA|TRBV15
CATSRDGSNEKLFF
TGTGCCACCAGCAGAGACGGGAGTAATGAAAAACTGTTTTTT
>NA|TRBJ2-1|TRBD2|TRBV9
CASSARTSGNNEQFF
TGTGCCAGCAGCGCTCGGACTAGCGGTAACAATGAGCAGTTCTTC
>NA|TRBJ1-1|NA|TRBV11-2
CASIRLRGYEAFF
TGTGCCAGCATCCGGCTAAGGGGGTATGAGGCTTTCTTT
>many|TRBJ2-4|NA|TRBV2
CASSETVAKNIQYF
TGTGCCAGCAGTGAGACGGTAGCCAAAAACATTCAGTACTTC
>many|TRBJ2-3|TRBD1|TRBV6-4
CASSDSGQGADTQYF
TGTGCCAGCAGTGACTCGGGACAGGGGGCAGATACGCAGTATTTT
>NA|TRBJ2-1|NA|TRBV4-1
CASSPRSPVGNEQFF
TGCGCCAGCAGCCCCAGGTCTCCCGTAGGTAATGAGCAGTTCTTC
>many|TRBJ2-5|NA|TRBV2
CASSNFRGVAETQYF
TGTGCCAGCAGTAATTTCAGGGGGGTGGCAGAGACCCAGTACTTC
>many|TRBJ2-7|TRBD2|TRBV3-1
CASSPILAGNYEQYF
TGTGCCAGCAGCCCAATTTTAGCGGGCAACTACGAGCAGTACTTC
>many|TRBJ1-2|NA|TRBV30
CAWRSTGTHYGYTF
TGTGCCTGGAGGTCCACCGGGACCCACTATGGCTACACCTTC
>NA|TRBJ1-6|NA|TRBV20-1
CSARTAPHSPLHF
TGCAGTGCCCGGACAGCACCCCATTCACCCCTCCACTTT
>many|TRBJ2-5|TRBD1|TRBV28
CASSSDGTGGETQYF
TGTGCCAGCAGTTCAGACGGGACAGGGGGAGAGACCCAGTACTTC
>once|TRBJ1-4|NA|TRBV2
CASSGRQTEKLFF
TGTGCCAGCAGTGGCAGGCAGACGGAAAAACTGTTTTTT
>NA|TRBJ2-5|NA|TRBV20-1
CSATEYQETQYF
TGCAGTGCTACTGAATACCAAGAGACCCAGTACTTC
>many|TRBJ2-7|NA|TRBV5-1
CASRVDVGSYEQYF
TGCGCCAGCAGGGTAGATGTGGGTTCCTACGAGCAGTACTTC
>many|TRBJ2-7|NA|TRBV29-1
CSGRKGTYEQYF
TGCAGCGGCCGGAAGGGGACCTACGAGCAGTACTTC
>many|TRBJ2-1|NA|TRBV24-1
CATSDTDSEGYNEQFF
TGTGCCACCAGTGACACGGACAGCGAAGGCTACAATGAGCAGTTCTTC
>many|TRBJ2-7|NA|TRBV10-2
CASSEAGLTILEQYF
TGCGCCAGCAGTGAGGCTGGTCTAACGATCCTTGAGCAGTACTTC
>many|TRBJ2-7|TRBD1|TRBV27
CASSRNRDRGREQYF
TGTGCCAGCAGCCGCAACCGGGACAGGGGGAGGGAGCAGTACTTC
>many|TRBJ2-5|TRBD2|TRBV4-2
CASSQVTSGRETQYF
TGTGCCAGCAGCCAAGTTACTAGCGGGAGAGAGACCCAGTACTTC
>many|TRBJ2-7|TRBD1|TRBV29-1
CSVRRGRQGAYEQYF
TGCAGCGTCCGTCGAGGGCGGCAGGGGGCCTACGAGCAGTACTTC
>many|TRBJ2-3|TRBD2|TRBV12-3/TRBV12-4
CASRNRLAGDADTQYF
TGTGCCAGCAGGAATAGACTAGCGGGAGACGCAGATACGCAGTATTTT
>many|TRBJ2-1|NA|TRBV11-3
CASSSAWGADNEQFF
TGTGCCAGCAGCTCGGCGTGGGGGGCAGACAATGAGCAGTTCTTC
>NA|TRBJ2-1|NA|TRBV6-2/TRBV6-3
CASSYSDPNEQFF
TGTGCCAGCAGTTACTCCGACCCCAATGAGCAGTTCTTC
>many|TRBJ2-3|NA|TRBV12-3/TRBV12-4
CASSPPHIGQRDTQYF
TGTGCCAGCAGTCCCCCCCATATTGGGCAGCGGGATACGCAGTATTTT
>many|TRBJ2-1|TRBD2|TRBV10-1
CASSVDSGALSYNEQFF
TGCGCCAGCAGTGTTGATAGCGGGGCCCTCTCCTACAATGAGCAGTTCTTC
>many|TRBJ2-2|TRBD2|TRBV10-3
CAISNLWRLAGVENTGELFF
TGTGCCATCAGTAACCTATGGAGACTAGCGGGAGTGGAGAACACCGGGGAGCTGTTTTTT
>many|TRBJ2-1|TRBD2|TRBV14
CASSQRPPAGPLDNEQFF
TGTGCCAGCAGCCAAAGACCTCCAGCGGGACCTCTGGACAATGAGCAGTTCTTC
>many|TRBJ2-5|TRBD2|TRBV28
CASSLGLAGGPVETQYF
TGTGCCAGCAGTCTAGGACTAGCGGGAGGGCCTGTAGAGACCCAGTACTTC
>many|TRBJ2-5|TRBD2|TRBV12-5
CASGFGLAGETQYF
TGTGCTAGTGGTTTCGGGCTAGCGGGGGAGACCCAGTACTTC
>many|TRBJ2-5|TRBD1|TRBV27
CASSLSLPTGKQETQYF
TGTGCCAGCAGTTTATCCCTCCCGACAGGGAAACAAGAGACCCAGTACTTC
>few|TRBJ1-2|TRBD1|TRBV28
CASRHQGAPNYGYTF
TGTGCCAGCAGACATCAGGGGGCGCCTAACTATGGCTACACCTTC
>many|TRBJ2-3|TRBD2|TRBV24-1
CATSAAGGGFTDTQYF
TGTGCCACCAGTGCGGCGGGGGGGGGCTTCACAGATACGCAGTATTTT